This TCR beta chain was obtained from a study of identifying expanded T cells in peripheral blood. Data came from immunoSEQ multiplex PCR; TCRdb stores just in-frame clones and leaves some out. The sample records around 94,000 clones, around 88% being singletons. After removal of 7 bases from V and 3 bases from J, the junction contained 3 bases not matched to a gene. The CDR3 extends over 13 amino acids. Germline CDR1 reads SGHRS; CDR2 reads YFSETQ. Sample: blood. This receptor was obtained from a person aged 18-70 years in good health. The chain carries TRBV5-1 and TRBJ2-7, with 11 nucleotides matching TRBD2. CDR3 DNA sequence: TGCGCCAGCTCCGGGACTAGCGGCTACGAGCAGTACTTC. This codes for CASSGTSGYEQYF.